The 15 T cell receptor beta chains listed next were all sequenced from one sample in a study of identical twins (dated by TCRdb to the mid-2010s). To prepare the library, 5' RACE was applied. For sequencing, an Illumina HiSeq 2000 was employed. TCRdb redid the processing of the public reads, applying fastp at Q25 and MiXCR, and retained in-frame beta chains. Each CDR3 protein appears once, grouped with its most common genes and DNA. This sample is represented by a few hundred thousand distinct CDR3 sequences; about 16% of them were singletons. The ten most abundant clones make up roughly 0.46% of the sample. These data also formed part of another study, on yellow fever vaccine responses in identical twins.

The sample consisted of CD4+ T cells sorted from blood. The receptor set was obtained from a woman between 18 and 29 years old in good health.

This clonotype was seen ten or more times. The rearrangement links TRBV20-1 to TRBJ2-5, with no clear D. Trimming took 1 base from V and 2 from J, leaving 2 bases between them. In germline, CDR1 is DFQATT, CDR2 SNEGSKA (reference sequence). This CDR3 is 11 amino acids long. The CDR3 sequence: CSARAQETQYF. CDR3 in DNA: TGCAGTGCTAGAGCTCAAGAGACCCAGTACTTC.

This clonotype has only a few counts. The gene calls are TRBV28 and TRBJ2-1; TRBD2 matches 11 bases. CDR3 length: 20 amino acids. After removal of 8 bases from V and 8 bases from J, the junction contained 26 bases not matched to a gene. Germline V lookup: CDR1 MDHEN, CDR2 SYDVKM. In DNA form, the CDR3 reads TGTGCCAGCCGTCTTGGGGGGAAAACTAGCGGGAGTTTCGGACTTCATGAGCAGTTCTTC. Translating gives CASRLGGKTSGSFGLHEQFF.

This clonotype was counted a few times. The J gene is TRBJ1-1, the V gene TRBV10-3; D gene ambiguous. With 4 bases removed from V and 3 bases from J, the gap between germline ends came to 15 bases. Germline assignment: CDR1 ENHRY and CDR2 SYGVKD. CDR3 size: 15 residues. This chain's CDR3 is CAISAMGTSHTEAFF. Written as DNA, the CDR3 is TGTGCCATCAGTGCAATGGGAACCTCTCACACTGAAGCTTTCTTT.

This clonotype occurred a few times. Relative to the germline gene, one junction end is altered; a read error may explain this. The gene calls are TRBV12-3 or TRBV12-4 and TRBJ1-1; TRBD1 might be the D (5 bases). The CDR3 extends over 12 amino acids. This CDR3 reads CASSRVQGTVGF. The CDR3 DNA reads as TGTGCCAGCAGTCGGGTTCAGGGAACGGTTGGGTTT.

This clonotype was picked up a small number of times. V gene TRBV7-9 combines with J gene TRBJ2-1; possible D gene TRBD2, 7 bases. The CDR3 is 11 amino acids. Trimming stripped 3 bases from V and 15 bases from J, with 12 bases between. Germline V gene sequence: CDR1 SEHNR, CDR2 FQNEAQ (reference sequence). The CDR3 DNA reads TGTGCCAGCAGCTTGGCGCGGGGGCCGTTCTTC. Translation gives CASSLARGPFF. Together with reference TRBV7-9 and TRBJ2-1, the CDR3 gives the full variable domain: DTGVSQNPRHKITKRGQNVTFRCDPISEHNRLYWYRQTLGQGPEFLTYFQNEAQLEKSRLLSDRFSAERPKGSFSTLEIQRTEQGDSAMYLCASSLARGPFFGPGTRLTVL.

This clonotype appeared a few times. The chain links TRBV27 to TRBJ1-5; D call uncertain. Germline assignment: CDR1 MNHEY and CDR2 SMNVEV (reference sequence). Deletions cut 3 bases from V and 0 bases from J, with 12 bases between. This CDR3 is 16 amino acids long. The DNA for the CDR3 is TGTGCCAGCAGTTTCCGGCGGGATTATAGCAATCAGCCCCAGCATTTT. It translates to CASSFRRDYSNQPQHF.

The chain joins TRBV6-5 to TRBJ2-5, with D possibly TRBD2 on 5 matching bases. V was pared by 2 bases and J by 4 bases, with 11 bases between. The germline V gene encodes CDR1 MNHEY and CDR2 SVGAGI. This CDR3 has 14 residues. CDR3 residues: CASSYGPLGETQYF. The CDR3 nucleotides are TGTGCCAGCAGTTACGGCCCACTAGGAGAGACCCAGTACTTC.

In this sample, this clonotype turned up a few times. The genes are TRBV6-5 and TRBJ1-4, with D unclear. The V end lost 6 bases, the J end lost 0 bases, and 11 bases lay between the germline ends. CDR1 is MNHEY, CDR2 SVGAGI, per germline. The CDR3 has 15 amino acids. The CDR3 DNA follows: TGTGCCAGCAGCTACCGCCCCGCAACTAATGAAAAACTGTTTTTT. It codes for CASSYRPATNEKLFF.

This clonotype turned up a few times. The chain has TRBV27 and TRBJ2-1, with D possibly being TRBD1 (6 bases). Trimming shortened V by 6 bases and J by 9 bases, and 24 bases separated the two germline ends. The CDR3 has 16 amino acids. CDR1 is MNHEY and CDR2 is SMNVEV in the germline V gene (reference sequence). CDR3: CASRQQGVGTIGEQFF. CDR3 sequence (DNA): TGTGCCAGCAGGCAACAGGGAGTGGGTACAATTGGTGAGCAGTTCTTC.

This clonotype was observed many times. The V call is TRBV12-3 or TRBV12-4, the J call TRBJ1-4; no firm D call. V dropped 2 bases and J dropped 3 bases, with 7 bases sitting between them. This CDR3 is built from 14 residues. The CDR3, as DNA: TGTGCCAGCAGTTTATGGGGTCCTAATGAAAAACTGTTTTTT. Amino acids: CASSLWGPNEKLFF.

A few counts support this clonotype. The V and J genes are TRBV25-1 and TRBJ2-5; D gene ambiguous. Germline V CDR1 and CDR2: MGHDK, SYGVNS. V was cut by 3 bases and J by 5 bases, with 13 bases left in between. The CDR3 runs 14 residues. CDR3 coding DNA: TGTGCCAGCAGTGAGCTCGGACCCGGGGAGACCCAGTACTTC. This encodes CASSELGPGETQYF.

The genes are TRBV20-1 and TRBJ1-5, with a weak D call TRBD1 (5 bases). V dropped 5 bases and J dropped 0 bases, with 11 bases sitting between them. This CDR3 has 14 residues. CDR1 is DFQATT, CDR2 SNEGSKA, per germline (reference sequence). CDR3 nucleotide sequence: TGCAGTGCTGTACAGGCGGCTAGCAATCAGCCCCAGCATTTT. It yields the protein CSAVQAASNQPQHF.

This clonotype turned up a few times. The chain combines TRBV4-1 with TRBJ2-5; 13 bases agree with TRBD2. This CDR3 region has 18 residues. With V trimmed by 4 bases and J by 1 base, 9 bases remained unmatched. Germline values: CDR1 MGHRA, CDR2 YSYEKL. The CDR3 spells CASSLGLAGKGIQETQYF. CDR3 bases: TGCGCCAGCAGCCTGGGACTAGCGGGGAAGGGGATCCAAGAGACCCAGTACTTC.

This CDR3 is CASSRDGNSPLHF. The CDR3 bases are TGTGCCAGCAGCAGGGACGGGAATTCACCCCTCCACTTT. The rearrangement links TRBV7-6 to TRBJ1-6, with D perhaps TRBD1 (5 bases). CDR1 and CDR2 from the germline V gene are SGHVS and FNYEAQ. Trimming took 5 bases from V and 7 from J, leaving 9 bases between them. There are 13 residues in the CDR3.

A few counts support this clonotype. CDR3 nucleotide sequence: TGTGCCACCAGCAGAGATGGGCAGGGAGAGGTGGCGGGTCCCGTAGGAAAACTGTTTTTT. Translated: CATSRDGQGEVAGPVGKLFF. The genes are TRBV15 and TRBJ1-4, with D tentatively TRBD1 (5 bases). CDR3 size: 20 residues. V shed 0 bases and J shed 10 bases, with 30 bases lying between them. From germline, CDR1 is LNHNV and CDR2 YYDKDF (reference sequence).